This T cell receptor beta chain comes out of a study of CD8 T cells in ankylosing spondylitis. MiXCR, run by TCRdb on the 5' RACE reads, gives a single entry per CDR3 protein. The sample contains about 440,000 distinct CDR3 sequences, more than 15% of which appear only once. This clonotype was observed a few times. Its antigen is unidentified. General study findings and limits: Both synovial fluid and blood in reactive arthritis had previously been reported to carry some motif variants. For ankylosing spondylitis blood, a TCR beta motif of 7 or 8 highly homologous variants appeared characteristic. There was reportedly significant enrichment of clones that were disease-linked in matched ankylosing spondylitis synovial fluid.

The germline CDR1 and CDR2 sequences are MGHRA and YSYEKL. The CDR3 runs to 18 residues. V shed 6 bases and J 1 base; nucleotides not matched to a gene: 6. Input material: blood, either unsorted or a sorted T cell fraction (not recorded which). The chain is built from TRBV4-1 and TRBJ2-2; TRBD2 agrees at 15 bases. This clonotype was sampled from a male donor with ankylosing spondylitis. CDR3 sequence (DNA): TGCGCCAGCAGTCCCGGGACTAGCGGGAGGATGAACACCGGGGAGCTGTTTTTT. Translation: CASSPGTSGRMNTGELFF.